This T cell receptor (beta chain) was sequenced in a study of T cells after posttransplantation cyclophosphamide (dated by TCRdb to the mid-2010s). Background on the whole study: The study tracked T cell repertoire reconstitution by TRB sequencing after myeloablative bone marrow transplantation using posttransplantation cyclophosphamide as GVHD prophylaxis. Antigen receptor sequencing covered samples from 35 to 40 PTCy-treated patients and about 17 of their related bone marrow donors. TRB sequencing was performed on blood from all 35 or so PTCy patients with 1-year posttransplant specimens. Up to about 3 additional blood samples from 2 to 5.2 years after transplant were also TRB-sequenced in 3 patients, as was pretransplant blood from a handful of patients. Because TRA and TRB clonality were tightly correlated in several samples, subsequent TCR analyses were focused on TRB only. Public TRB sequences were compared against a database of over 3,000 sequences linked to responses to pathogens, tumor antigens, self-antigens and alloantigens.

Details on this clone: Its target antigen remains unknown. Base qualities were left out, and no much larger clone turns up one base away.

Peripheral blood samples were provided by related bone marrow donors on the day of marrow donation. Peripheral blood and bone marrow mononuclear cells were isolated by Ficoll-Hypaque density centrifugation and cryopreserved. CDR1 SGDLS and CDR2 YYNGEE are derived from the germline V gene. Between the V and J ends, shortened by 4 bases and 8 bases respectively, the junction contains 18 bases. Spanning cysteine to phenylalanine, the CDR3 consists of 15 amino acids. Of the read, only the CDR3 DNA is kept; its 45 bases are in frame from base 1. TRB sequencing used genomic DNA with the immunoSEQ assay at survey resolution or the hsTCRB kit. The published analysis was carried out like this. Initial read processing used immunoSEQ software, and repertoire analyses used the LymphoSeq R package. Clonality was calculated as 1 minus normalized Shannon entropy, and the Gini coefficient was also calculated for each TRB dataset. Phenotypes of unsorted samples were inferred by mapping TRB sequences from sorted subsets of the recipient or donor onto the same recipient's unsorted samples. Sourced from immuneACCESS, this table was stored by TCRdb with only in-frame sequences that have V and J called. A share of the clones is absent; for the studies checked, an unresolved V gene accounts for under half, and the remainder has no known explanation. The D gene and trimming were derived from the DNA, and the V and J assignments and clone size from that table. This sample comprises approximately 30,000 clones, just over 85% of them detected only once. The ten largest clones take up under 3.5% of the sample.

Study-wide findings and limitations: The TRB repertoires of T cells infiltrating skin or the GI tract showed only limited overlap with the TRB repertoires found in blood. At 1-2 months, donor-recipient similarity was low but rose over the first year, and the later blood repertoires were often dominated by donor CD8+ memory clones. Across about 49 patients, TRB clonality was highly associated with recipient CMV seropositivity and CMV reactivation, and PTCy diversity was similar to diversity in CNI/methotrexate controls.

The sample was PBMCs. The rearrangement combines TRBV9 with TRBJ1-4; D gene: possibly TRBD1, on 6 matching bases. The source is a man in his fifties or sixties. CDR3 protein: CASSPQGRGTEKLFF. The base sequence is TGTGCCAGCAGCCCCCAGGGGCGGGGGACCGAAAAACTGTTTTTT.